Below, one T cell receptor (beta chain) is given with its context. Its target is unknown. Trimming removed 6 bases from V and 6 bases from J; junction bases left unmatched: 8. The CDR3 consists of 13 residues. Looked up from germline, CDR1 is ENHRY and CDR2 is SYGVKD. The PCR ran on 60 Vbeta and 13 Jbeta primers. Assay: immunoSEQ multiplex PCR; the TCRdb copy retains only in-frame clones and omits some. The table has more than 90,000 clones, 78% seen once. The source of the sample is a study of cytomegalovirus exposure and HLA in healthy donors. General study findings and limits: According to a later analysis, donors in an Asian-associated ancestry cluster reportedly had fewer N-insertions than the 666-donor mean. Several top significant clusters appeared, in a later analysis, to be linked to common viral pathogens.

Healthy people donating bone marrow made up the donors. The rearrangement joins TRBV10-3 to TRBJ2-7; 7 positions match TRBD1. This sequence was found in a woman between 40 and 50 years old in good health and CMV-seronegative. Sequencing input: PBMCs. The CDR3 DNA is TGTGCCATCAGGACTACAGGGGCCTCCGAGCAGTACTTC. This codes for CAIRTTGASEQYF.